This T cell receptor beta chain is drawn from a study of cytomegalovirus exposure and HLA in healthy donors. Regarding the study as a whole: Rare TCR sequences dominated, though some public TCRs recurred in many donors. Sequences of the TCR beta chain were said to predict the HLA-A and HLA-B alleles of most subjects accurately.

Germline lookup yields CDR1 SGDLS and CDR2 YYNGEE. CDR3 size: 15 residues. V shed 3 bases and J shed 2 bases, with 15 bases lying between them. Researchers ran the PCR with 60 Vbeta and 13 Jbeta primers. The repertoire was sequenced with immunoSEQ multiplex PCR; TCRdb's copy has only in-frame clones and lacks some. The profile shows 150,000 to 180,000 clones, 80% of them singletons. In the case of this clone: The antigen remains unidentified.

Healthy bone marrow donors formed the donor group. The sample was PBMCs. The sequence was collected from a woman aged 40 to 55 in good health and CMV-seropositive. V and J are TRBV9 and TRBJ2-7; perhaps TRBD1 as D (7 bases). The DNA of the CDR3 is TGTGCCAGCAGCGGAGGAGGGACAGCAGCCTACGAGCAGTACTTC. It yields the protein CASSGGGTAAYEQYF.